A selection of T cell receptor beta chains follows, all from one sample in a study of T cell repertoires in cytomegalovirus infection. TCRdb passed the reads through MiXCR, listing each CDR3 protein once. The repertoire includes 60,000 to 85,000 distinct CDR3 sequences, more than 20% of them detected once, and roughly 79% sits in the top ten. The antigens for these receptors are not known. Source material: PBMCs, sequenced either directly or after in vitro stimulation (not recorded which). All receptors derive from a human donor in good health (CMV status not recorded). Some clones in this sample may be carry-over from other donors' samples. The CDR3 runs from the conserved cysteine through the conserved F or W. Fields, in order: V gene, clone size, J gene, D gene, CDR3 protein, CDR3 DNA. A D gene is named only where the DNA matches it firmly. Clone size, where shown, is once, few, many, or a class for clones that have expanded.

TRBV7-2	many	TRBJ2-2	TRBD1	CASSGDREAGELFF	TGTGCCAGCAGCGGGGACAGGGAAGCCGGGGAGCTGTTTTTT
TRBV7-9	many	TRBJ1-1	-	CASSPGTEAFF	TGTGCCAGCAGCCCCGGCACTGAAGCTTTCTTT
TRBV28	-	TRBJ2-7	TRBD1	CASRPTGLGLYEQYF	TGTGCCAGCAGACCGACAGGGTTAGGTCTCTACGAGCAGTACTTC
TRBV5-1	few	TRBJ2-7	-	CASSTGSGSYEQYF	TGCGCCAGCAGCACCGGGTCGGGCTCCTACGAGCAGTACTTC
TRBV7-9	-	TRBJ1-5	-	CASSLSRQPQHF	TGTGCCAGCAGCTTAAGTCGTCAGCCCCAGCATTTT
TRBV4-1	-	TRBJ2-1	TRBD2	CASSLRLAGVVNEQFF	TGCGCCAGCAGCCTTCGACTAGCGGGAGTGGTCAATGAGCAGTTCTTC
TRBV7-2	-	TRBJ1-2	-	CASSLEFRQRTGYTF	TGTGCCAGCAGCTTAGAGTTTAGACAGCGTACTGGCTACACCTTC
TRBV11-2	-	TRBJ2-3	-	CASSSTLSDTQYF	TGTGCCAGCAGCTCAACACTCTCAGATACGCAGTATTTT
TRBV7-8	many	TRBJ2-5	TRBD2	CASGAGGNQETQYF	TGTGCCAGCGGGGCGGGAGGTAACCAAGAGACCCAGTACTTC
TRBV7-2	many	TRBJ2-7	-	CASSLLGGTAYEQYF	TGTGCCAGCAGCTTACTGGGGGGTACGGCCTACGAGCAGTACTTC
TRBV4-2	few	TRBJ1-1	TRBD1	CASSQARTGGTEAFF	TGTGCCAGCAGCCAAGCCCGGACAGGGGGCACTGAAGCTTTCTTT
TRBV5-4	-	TRBJ2-3	-	CASSLQGSTDTQYF	TGTGCCAGCAGCTTGCAGGGAAGCACAGATACGCAGTATTTT
TRBV11-3	few	TRBJ1-1	-	CASSLQNDRTYTEAFF	TGTGCCAGCAGCCTCCAAAATGACAGGACTTACACTGAAGCTTTCTTT
TRBV27	few	TRBJ1-1	-	CASSRADSGEAFF	TGTGCCAGCAGCCGCGCGGACAGCGGCGAAGCTTTCTTT
TRBV6-1	-	TRBJ2-6	-	CASSYYVGASSGANVLTF	TGTGCCAGCAGTTATTACGTCGGAGCGAGCTCTGGGGCCAACGTCCTGACTTTC
TRBV28	-	TRBJ1-5	-	CASIVGGTDNQPQHF	TGTGCCAGCATCGTGGGAGGTACCGACAATCAGCCCCAGCATTTT
TRBV5-1	few	TRBJ2-5	-	CASSEGDQETQYF	TGCGCCAGCAGCGAGGGGGACCAAGAGACCCAGTACTTC
TRBV4-3	few	TRBJ2-1	TRBD2	CASSQGAGLEEFF	TGCGCCAGCAGCCAAGGTGCGGGACTAGAAGAGTTCTTC
TRBV20-1	-	TRBJ1-2	-	CSAPDDHYGYTF	TGCAGTGCTCCAGACGACCACTATGGCTACACCTTC
TRBV6-5	-	TRBJ1-1	-	CASRRTFLTQNTEAFF	TGTGCCAGCAGACGGACATTTTTGACCCAAAACACTGAAGCTTTCTTT
TRBV27	few	TRBJ2-2	TRBD1	CASSFRVRGRTGELFF	TGTGCCAGCAGTTTCCGGGTCAGGGGGCGAACCGGGGAGCTGTTTTTT
TRBV20-1	-	TRBJ2-1	TRBD2	CSAPIAGGAYNEQFF	TGCAGTGCCCCGATAGCGGGAGGAGCCTACAATGAGCAGTTCTTC
TRBV7-2	few	TRBJ2-3	TRBD2	CASSSGLNPRTDTQYF	TGTGCCAGCAGTTCGGGACTAAACCCACGCACAGATACGCAGTATTTT
TRBV20-1	few	TRBJ2-2	TRBD2	CSARVAGRSTGELFF	TGCAGTGCTAGGGTAGCGGGGAGGAGCACCGGGGAGCTGTTTTTT
TRBV7-3	many	TRBJ2-5	TRBD1	CASSDRRQGGETQYF	TGTGCCAGCAGCGACCGCCGACAGGGCGGCGAGACCCAGTACTTC
TRBV7-2	few	TRBJ1-6	-	CASSPPRSYNSPLHF	TGTGCCAGCAGCCCCCCGAGATCCTATAATTCACCCCTCCACTTT
TRBV7-9	many	TRBJ2-3	-	CASSLEGSPLSTDTQYF	TGTGCCAGCAGCTTAGAGGGAAGCCCCCTCAGCACAGATACGCAGTATTTT
TRBV12-3/TRBV12-4	many	TRBJ2-5	TRBD2	CASSLAGDAQTQYF	TGTGCCAGCAGTCTCGCGGGAGACGCCCAGACCCAGTACTTC
TRBV5-4	few	TRBJ1-1	-	CASRAGPNTEAFF	TGTGCCAGCAGGGCAGGGCCGAACACTGAAGCTTTCTTT
TRBV7-8	many	TRBJ2-5	-	CASSPGTAVGQETQYF	TGTGCCAGCAGCCCTGGGACCGCGGTAGGCCAAGAGACCCAGTACTTC
TRBV12-3/TRBV12-4	few	TRBJ1-1	-	CASSYIRGAEAFF	TGTGCCAGCAGTTACATTCGAGGCGCTGAAGCTTTCTTT
TRBV9	many	TRBJ2-2	-	CASSVATGTPRGTGELFF	TGTGCCAGCAGCGTAGCTACCGGGACACCTAGGGGCACCGGGGAGCTGTTTTTT
TRBV20-1	few	TRBJ2-1	TRBD2	CSARDLGTSDHEQFF	TGCAGTGCTAGAGATCTGGGGACTAGCGACCATGAGCAGTTCTTC
TRBV7-3	-	TRBJ2-2	-	CASSPQATGELFF	TGTGCCAGCAGCCCTCAAGCCACCGGGGAGCTGTTTTTT
TRBV5-4	-	TRBJ1-2	TRBD1	CASSRAAGQGGNGYTF	TGTGCCAGCAGCAGAGCGGCGGGACAGGGGGGGAATGGCTACACCTTC
TRBV7-2	-	TRBJ1-2	-	CASSLASGRGDYGYTF	TGTGCCAGCAGCTTAGCATCGGGACGGGGGGACTATGGCTACACCTTC
TRBV11-2	many	TRBJ1-3	-	CASSLGDDSGNTIYF	TGTGCCAGCAGCTTGGGGGATGACTCTGGAAACACCATATATTTT